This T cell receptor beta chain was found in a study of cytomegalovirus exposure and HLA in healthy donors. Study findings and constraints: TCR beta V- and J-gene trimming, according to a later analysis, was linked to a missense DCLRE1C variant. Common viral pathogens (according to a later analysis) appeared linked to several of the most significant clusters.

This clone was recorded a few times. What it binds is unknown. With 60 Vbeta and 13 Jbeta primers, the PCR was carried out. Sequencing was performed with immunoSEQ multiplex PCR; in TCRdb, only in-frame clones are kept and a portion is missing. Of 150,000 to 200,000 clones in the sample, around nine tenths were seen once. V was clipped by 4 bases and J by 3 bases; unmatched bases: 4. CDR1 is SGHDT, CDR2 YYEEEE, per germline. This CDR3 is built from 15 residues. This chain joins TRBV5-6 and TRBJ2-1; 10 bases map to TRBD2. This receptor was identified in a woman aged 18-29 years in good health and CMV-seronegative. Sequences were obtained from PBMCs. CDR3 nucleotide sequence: TGTGCCAGCAGCATTACTAGCGGGAACTACAATGAGCAGTTCTTC. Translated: CASSITSGNYNEQFF. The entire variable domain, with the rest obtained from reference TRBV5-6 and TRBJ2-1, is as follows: DAGVTQSPTHLIKTRGQQVTLRCSPKSGHDTVSWYQQALGQGPQFIFQYYEEEERQRGNFPDRFSGHQFPNYSSELNVNALLLGDSALYLCASSITSGNYNEQFFGPGTRLTVL.